The 13 T cell receptor beta chains in this list originate from one sample, sequenced in a study of blood T cell repertoires in COVID-19. Generated by immunoSEQ multiplex PCR, the TCRdb table keeps only in-frame clones and is missing some. The data contain about 250,000 clones, 80% to 90% of them singletons. Sequences were obtained from PBMCs or T cells enriched from blood (not recorded which). Receptors were obtained from a woman in her late teens or twenties who had recovered from COVID-19.

The V and J genes are TRBV7-2 and TRBJ2-7, with 8 bases aligning to TRBD2. The CDR3 is 16 amino acids. Germline V CDR1 and CDR2: SGHTA, FQGNSA. V shed 0 bases, J shed 5 bases, and the junction held 9 bases outside the gene matches. DNA of the CDR3: TGTGCCAGCAGCTTAGCCTCAGCGGGGGAGATGCACGAGCAGTACTTC. Amino acids: CASSLASAGEMHEQYF.

Only one count was recorded for this clone. The CDR3 loop is CASSPGGGGTEAFF. In nucleotides, the CDR3 is TGTGCCAGCAGCCCCGGGGGGGGAGGGACTGAAGCTTTCTTT. J is TRBJ1-1 and V is TRBV11-2; D is perhaps TRBD1 (5 bases). CDR1 is SGHAT and CDR2 is FQNNGV in the germline V gene. V was cut by 5 bases and J by 5 bases, with 15 bases left in between. This CDR3 comprises 14 residues.

The gene calls are TRBV15 and TRBJ2-1; tentative D call: TRBD2 (6 bases). Trimming shortened V by 5 bases and J by 2 bases, and 16 bases separated the two germline ends. CDR1 LNHNV and CDR2 YYDKDF come from the germline V gene (reference sequence). The CDR3 loop spans 16 amino acids. The CDR3 reads CATSGKGLETYNEQFF. The CDR3, as DNA: TGTGCCACCAGCGGAAAGGGACTGGAGACCTACAATGAGCAGTTCTTC.

This sequence joins TRBV2 and TRBJ1-1, with TRBD1 matching over 11 bases. The CDR3 has 13 amino acids. V was clipped by 6 bases and J by 7 bases; unmatched bases: 4. Germline CDR1 reads SNHLY; CDR2 reads FYNNEI. CDR3 DNA: TGTGCCAGCAGGGACAGGGGGCATGTTGAAGCTTTCTTT. It translates to CASRDRGHVEAFF.

The gene calls are TRBV11-2 and TRBJ1-6; 10 nucleotides match TRBD1. Germline lookup yields CDR1 SGHAT and CDR2 FQNNGV. J gave up 0 bases and V 4 bases, and 3 bases lay outside the gene matches. The CDR3 runs to 17 residues. CDR3 coding DNA: TGTGCCAGCAGCTCACGACAGGGGGCCTCCTATAATTCACCCCTCCACTTT. Protein sequence: CASSSRQGASYNSPLHF.

The chain combines TRBV9 with TRBJ1-1; no clear D gene. Trimming pared 0 bases from V and 6 bases from J, leaving 9 bases between. This CDR3 comprises 13 residues. CDR1 and CDR2 from the germline V gene are SGDLS and YYNGEE. The CDR3 spells CASSVVGSPEAFF. The DNA of the CDR3 is TGTGCCAGCAGCGTAGTTGGGAGCCCTGAAGCTTTCTTT.

The rearrangement uses TRBV10-3 and TRBJ2-2; 11 positions match TRBD1. J lost 6 bases, V lost 4 bases, and 4 bases had no gene match. Germline assignment: CDR1 ENHRY and CDR2 SYGVKD. The CDR3 sequence is 15 residues long. In nucleotides, the CDR3 is TGTGCCATCAGTGGGACAGGGGGCGCGGCCGGGGAGCTGTTTTTT. Its protein product is CAISGTGGAAGELFF.

V is TRBV13 and J is TRBJ2-1; 11 bases are a match to TRBD2. The length of the CDR3 is 17 residues. From germline, CDR1 is PRHDT and CDR2 FYEKMQ (reference sequence). Germline trimming cut 4 bases from V and 9 bases from J; bases unmatched to any gene: 14. The DNA for the CDR3 is TGTGCCAGCAGCTCAAAATGGGGGACTAGCGGCCTAAGTGAGCAGTTCTTC. It yields the protein CASSSKWGTSGLSEQFF.

This clone came up once. CDR3 DNA sequence: TGTGCCTGGAGTGACTGGGGGGAAGGGACAGATACGCAGTATTTT. Protein sequence: CAWSDWGEGTDTQYF. The J gene is TRBJ2-3, the V gene TRBV30; D might be TRBD2 (6 bases). The CDR3 is made up of 15 amino acids. Germline assignment: CDR1 GTSNPN and CDR2 SVGIG (reference sequence). V shed 1 base and J shed 3 bases, with 14 bases lying between them.

The rearrangement links TRBV7-6 to TRBJ1-2; perhaps TRBD1 as D (5 bases). CDR3 length: 13 amino acids. With 1 base removed from V and 8 bases from J, the gap between germline ends came to 11 bases. The germline V gene has CDR1 SGHVS and CDR2 FNYEAQ. CDR3 loop: CASSLGQGYGYTF. In nucleotides, the CDR3 is TGTGCCAGCAGCTTAGGGCAGGGCTACGGCTACACCTTC.

V usage is TRBV5-4 and J usage is TRBJ1-2; unclear D gene. Trimming pared 0 bases from V and 4 bases from J, leaving 13 bases between. The CDR3 totals 15 residues. Germline loops: CDR1 SGHNT, CDR2 YYREEE (reference sequence). For the CDR3, the DNA is TGTGCCAGCAGCTTGGTCGGACTGAACCTCTATGGCTACACCTTC. Encoded protein: CASSLVGLNLYGYTF.

The chain recombines TRBV2 with TRBJ2-1; perhaps TRBD2 as D (5 bases). The CDR3 is 17 residues long. Trimming stripped 0 bases from V and 0 bases from J, with 12 bases between. Germline CDR1 reads SNHLY; CDR2 reads FYNNEI. The CDR3 region has the DNA TGTGCCAGCAGTGAAGCGCTCCGGGGTAGCTCCTACAATGAGCAGTTCTTC. Amino acids: CASSEALRGSSYNEQFF.

This chain uses TRBV6-5 with TRBJ2-7, with TRBD1 matching over 8 bases. Germline CDR1 and CDR2: MNHEY and SVGAGI. The length of the CDR3 is 13 residues. V shed 7 bases and J 3 bases; nucleotides not matched to a gene: 5. CDR3 sequence: CASTLDRVYEQYF. The DNA of the CDR3 is TGTGCCAGCACCCTGGACAGGGTCTACGAGCAGTACTTC.